What follows is one TCR beta chain and its context. The V gene lost 3 bases and the J gene lost 0 bases, with 12 bases spanning the gap. The CDR3 length is 16 residues. Per germline, CDR1 KGHSH and CDR2 LQKENI. The data belong to a study of blood T cell repertoires in COVID-19. Study as a whole: In each case, the material was cDNA or gDNA derived from T cells, B-cell-depleted T cells, or PBMCs.

Participants were aged 18 to 89 years from about two dozen US areas. Original processing methods: Amplification with reference gene primers provided the estimates of nucleated cell counts. TCRdb's table, derived via immunoSEQ multiplex PCR, lists solely in-frame clones and lacks some. Clone size and the V and J calls come from that table; the DNA yielded D and trimming. Here the sample spans fewer than 150,000 clones, about four fifths being singletons. Sequenced: PBMCs or T cells enriched from blood (not recorded which). This chain links TRBV18 with TRBJ1-3; the D gene is possibly TRBD1 (5 bases). This receptor was obtained from a man aged 25-45 years who had recovered from COVID-19. CDR3 bases: TGTGCCAGCTCACCCGTGCAGGGATACTCTGGAAACACCATATATTTT. It codes for CASSPVQGYSGNTIYF. The whole variable domain, remainder taken from reference TRBV18 and TRBJ1-3, is NAGVMQNPRHLVRRRGQEARLRCSPMKGHSHVYWYRQLPEEGLKFMVYLQKENIIDESGMPKERFSAEFPKEGPSILRIQQVVRGDSAAYFCASSPVQGYSGNTIYFGEGSWLTVV.